This entry is about one T cell receptor beta chain. The target antigen is unknown. The data are from a study of cytomegalovirus exposure and HLA in healthy donors. General study findings and limits: In a later analysis, HLA-associated TCR beta chains were more clonally expanded than equally common others. Some public TCRs appeared in many individuals, while most sequences were rare.

J was trimmed by 2 bases and V by 2 bases; bases with no gene match: 3. The CDR3 runs 15 residues. The germline CDR1 and CDR2 sequences are ENHRY and SYGVKD. It was with 60 Vbeta and 13 Jbeta primers that the PCR ran. TCRdb's copy holds only in-frame clones and misses some; the assay was immunoSEQ multiplex PCR. The sample shows around 140,000 clones, about 70% of them seen only once. The sample taken for sequencing was PBMCs. This sequence originates from a woman aged 55-69 years in good health and CMV-seropositive. The J gene is TRBJ2-3, the V gene TRBV10-3, with 8 bases identical to TRBD2. CDR3 in amino acids: CAISEVAGPTDTQYF. The CDR3 region has the DNA TGTGCCATCAGTGAGGTAGCGGGACCCACAGATACGCAGTATTTT.